This T cell receptor (beta chain) was documented in a study of shared clonotypes between healthy human individuals. The study, taken as a whole, reports: A generally larger estimated richness was seen in naive subsets than in memory subsets. Represented diversity, genetic and exposure-history alike, was limited by few donors.

Turning to this clone: Its specificity is not known. The identical CDR3 is also encoded by other nucleotide sequences in the sample.

At deep level, the assay was performed. Splitting of each subset's genomic DNA was done evenly across several immunoSEQ plates. Sequencing was performed with immunoSEQ multiplex PCR; in TCRdb, only in-frame clones are kept and a portion is missing. The sample lists some 2,100,000 clones, more than 85% occurring once. Naive CD8 cells were CD45RO-negative, positively selected for CCR7, excluding terminally differentiated effector memory CD45RA+ cells. CDR3 length equals 14 residues. With 6 bases clipped from V and 6 bases from J, the junction kept 5 bases outside the gene matches. The germline CDR1 and CDR2 sequences are MNHNS and SASEGT.

The chain has TRBV6-1 and TRBJ2-3; TRBD2 matches at 11 bases. The sample comprised naive CD8+ T cells from PBMCs. The TCR was taken from a man between 18 and 35 years old in good health. Some clones in this sample may be carry-over from other donors' samples. CDR3 DNA: TGTGCCAGCAGCACTAGCGGGAGTACGGATACGCAGTATTTT. Its protein is CASSTSGSTDTQYF.